This T cell receptor (beta chain) is from a study of T cells in Graves' hyperthyroidism and ophthalmopathy. Broader study findings: Stable hyperthyroidism and ophthalmopathy were separated using 13 V-J signatures.

Trimming at V came to 0 bases and at J to 2 bases, leaving 5 bases not matched to a gene. The CDR3 spans 16 residues. Germline CDR1 is SGHRS and CDR2 is YFSETQ. This clonotype has a handful of counts. Its antigen is undetermined. From 8.5 to 10 ml of fresh peripheral blood, PBMCs were isolated. Amplified TCR beta CDR3 regions derived from RNA transcripts. The HTBI primer set drove a first-round RT-PCR of the TCR CDR3. TCRdb reprocessed the multiplex PCR reads via MiXCR and lists one record per CDR3 protein. The sample carries hundreds of thousands of distinct CDR3 sequences, roughly 15% recorded once. Sequenced material: blood. The chain links TRBV5-1 to TRBJ2-7; 10 positions match TRBD1. The sequence was obtained from a woman in her 40s with Graves' ophthalmopathy. The CDR3: CASSLAGTGVPYEQYF. The CDR3 nucleotides read TGCGCCAGCAGCTTGGCCGGGACAGGGGTCCCCTACGAGCAGTACTTC.